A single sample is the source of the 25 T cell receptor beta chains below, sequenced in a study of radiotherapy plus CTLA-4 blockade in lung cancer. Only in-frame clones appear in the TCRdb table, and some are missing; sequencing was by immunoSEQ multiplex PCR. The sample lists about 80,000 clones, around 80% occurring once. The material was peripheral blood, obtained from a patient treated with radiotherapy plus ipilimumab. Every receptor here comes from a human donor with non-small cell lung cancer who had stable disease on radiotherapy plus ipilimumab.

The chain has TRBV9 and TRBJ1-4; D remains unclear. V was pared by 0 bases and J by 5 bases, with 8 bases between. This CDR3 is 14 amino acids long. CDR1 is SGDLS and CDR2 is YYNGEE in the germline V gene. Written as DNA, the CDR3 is TGTGCCAGCAGCGTAGGACCGATGAATGAAAAACTGTTTTTT. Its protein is CASSVGPMNEKLFF.

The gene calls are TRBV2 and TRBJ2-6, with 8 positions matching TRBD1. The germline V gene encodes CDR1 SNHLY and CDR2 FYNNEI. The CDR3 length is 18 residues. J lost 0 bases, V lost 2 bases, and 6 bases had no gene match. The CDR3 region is CASSEIGQGLSGANVLTF. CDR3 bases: TGTGCCAGCAGTGAAATTGGACAGGGTCTCTCTGGGGCCAACGTCCTGACTTTC.

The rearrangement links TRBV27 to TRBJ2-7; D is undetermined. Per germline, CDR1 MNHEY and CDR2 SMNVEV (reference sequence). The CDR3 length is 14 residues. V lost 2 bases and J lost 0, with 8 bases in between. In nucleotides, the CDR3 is TGTGCCAGCAGTTTAAATATATACTCCTACGAGCAGTACTTC. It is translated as CASSLNIYSYEQYF.

This CDR3 is CASSTTDRNTEAFF. The CDR3 nucleotides are TGTGCCAGCAGTACTACGGACAGGAACACTGAAGCTTTCTTT. The chain carries TRBV6-5 and TRBJ1-1; weak D call: TRBD1 (6 bases). The CDR3 sequence is 14 residues long. Germline CDR1 MNHEY, CDR2 SVGAGI. Between the trimmed V and J ends, which lost 5 bases and 1 base, there was a span of 11 bases.

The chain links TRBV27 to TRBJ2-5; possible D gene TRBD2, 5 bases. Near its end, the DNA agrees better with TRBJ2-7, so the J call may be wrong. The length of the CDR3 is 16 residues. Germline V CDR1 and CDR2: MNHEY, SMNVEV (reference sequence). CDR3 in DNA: TGTGCCAGCAGTCCCGACTTCTCGGGGAACTCCTACGAGCAGTACTTC. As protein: CASSPDFSGNSYEQYF.

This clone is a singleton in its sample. CDR3 bases: TGTGCCAGCAGCCCCGGAATGGGGCGGGGGGGAGGTGAGACCCAGTACTTC. Translated, it gives CASSPGMGRGGGETQYF. This chain joins TRBV7-2 and TRBJ2-5; TRBD2 agrees at 9 bases. The V gene's germline CDR1 is SGHTA and CDR2 FQGNSA. Unmatched junction bases numbered 15, after V lost 5 bases and J lost 5 bases. CDR3 length equals 17 residues.

CDR3 in amino acids: CASSSDRRITGELFF. The CDR3 DNA is TGTGCCAGCAGTTCGGACCGGAGGATCACCGGGGAGCTGTTTTTT. The gene calls are TRBV7-3 and TRBJ2-2, with TRBD2 as a possible D gene (5 bases). Per germline, CDR1 SGHTA and CDR2 FQGTGA. This CDR3 region has 15 residues. V was trimmed by 6 bases and J by 4 bases, leaving 15 bases between them. Using reference TRBV7-3 and TRBJ2-2 for the parts outside the CDR3, the full variable domain is GAGVSQTPSNKVTEKGKYVELRCDPISGHTALYWYRQSLGQGPEFLIYFQGTGAADDSGLPNDRFFAVRPEGSVSTLKIQRTERGDSAVYLCASSSDRRITGELFFGEGSRLTVL.

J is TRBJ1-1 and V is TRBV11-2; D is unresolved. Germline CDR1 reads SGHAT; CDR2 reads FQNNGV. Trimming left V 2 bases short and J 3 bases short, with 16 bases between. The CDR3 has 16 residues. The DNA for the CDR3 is TGTGCCAGCAGCTTAATACTTAAGGTAGTGGACACTGAAGCTTTCTTT. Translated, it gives CASSLILKVVDTEAFF.

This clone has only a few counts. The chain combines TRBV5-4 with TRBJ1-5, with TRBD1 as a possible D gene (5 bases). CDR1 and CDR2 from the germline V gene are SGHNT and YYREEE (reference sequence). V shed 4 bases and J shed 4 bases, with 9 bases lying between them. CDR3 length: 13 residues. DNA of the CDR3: TGTGCCAGCAGCCTACGGGGGAATCAGCCCCAGCATTTT. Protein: CASSLRGNQPQHF.

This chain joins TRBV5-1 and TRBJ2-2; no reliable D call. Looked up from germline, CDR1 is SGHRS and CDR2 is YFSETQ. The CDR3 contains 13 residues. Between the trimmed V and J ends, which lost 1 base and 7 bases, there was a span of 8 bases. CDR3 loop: CASSLNTDGELFF. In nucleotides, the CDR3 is TGCGCCAGCAGCTTGAATACGGACGGGGAGCTGTTTTTT.

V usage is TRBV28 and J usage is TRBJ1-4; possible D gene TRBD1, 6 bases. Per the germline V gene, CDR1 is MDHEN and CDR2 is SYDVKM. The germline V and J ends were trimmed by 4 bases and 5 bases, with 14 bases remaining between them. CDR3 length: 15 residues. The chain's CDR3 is CASSSGWGANEKLFF. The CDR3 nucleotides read TGTGCCAGCAGTTCCGGCTGGGGGGCCAATGAAAAACTGTTTTTT.

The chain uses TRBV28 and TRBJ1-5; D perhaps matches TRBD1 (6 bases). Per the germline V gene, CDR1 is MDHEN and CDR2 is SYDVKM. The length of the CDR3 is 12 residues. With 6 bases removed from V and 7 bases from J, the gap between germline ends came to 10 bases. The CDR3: CASRETGQPQHF. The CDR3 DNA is TGTGCCAGCAGGGAGACAGGACAGCCCCAGCATTTT.

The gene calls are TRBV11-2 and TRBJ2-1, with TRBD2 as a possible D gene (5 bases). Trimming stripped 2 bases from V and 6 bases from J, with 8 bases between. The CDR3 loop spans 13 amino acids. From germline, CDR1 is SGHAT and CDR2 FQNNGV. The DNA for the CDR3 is TGTGCCAGCAGCTTATTTCGGGGCAATGAGCAGTTCTTC. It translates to CASSLFRGNEQFF.

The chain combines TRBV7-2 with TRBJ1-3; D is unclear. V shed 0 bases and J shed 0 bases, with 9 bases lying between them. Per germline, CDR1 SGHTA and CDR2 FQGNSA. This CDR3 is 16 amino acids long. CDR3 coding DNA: TGTGCCAGCAGCTTAGCGTCGACTTACTCTGGAAACACCATATATTTT. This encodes CASSLASTYSGNTIYF.

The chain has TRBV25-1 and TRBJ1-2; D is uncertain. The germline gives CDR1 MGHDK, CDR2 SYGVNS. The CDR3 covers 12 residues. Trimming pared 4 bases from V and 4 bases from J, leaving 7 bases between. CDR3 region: CASSGTGYGYTF. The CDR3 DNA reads TGTGCCAGCAGTGGGACCGGCTATGGCTACACCTTC.

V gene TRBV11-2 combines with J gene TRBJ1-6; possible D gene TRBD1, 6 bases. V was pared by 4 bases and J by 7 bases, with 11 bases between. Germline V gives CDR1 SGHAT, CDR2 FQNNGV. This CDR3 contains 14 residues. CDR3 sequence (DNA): TGTGCCAGCAGCTCGGGGGGCCAAAATTCACCCCTCCACTTT. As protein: CASSSGGQNSPLHF.

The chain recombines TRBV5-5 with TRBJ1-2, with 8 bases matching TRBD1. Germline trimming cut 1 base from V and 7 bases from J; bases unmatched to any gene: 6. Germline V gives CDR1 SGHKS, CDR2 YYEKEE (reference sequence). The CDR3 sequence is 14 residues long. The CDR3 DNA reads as TGTGCCAGCAGCTTGCTTCAGGGGGCGGGTGGCTACACCTTC. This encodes CASSLLQGAGGYTF.

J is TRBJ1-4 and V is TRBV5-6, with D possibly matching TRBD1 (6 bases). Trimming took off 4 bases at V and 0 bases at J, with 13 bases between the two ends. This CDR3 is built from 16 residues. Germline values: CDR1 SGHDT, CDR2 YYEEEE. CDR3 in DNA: TGTGCCAGCAGCCTGACAGGTAGTGCAACTAATGAAAAACTGTTTTTT. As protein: CASSLTGSATNEKLFF.

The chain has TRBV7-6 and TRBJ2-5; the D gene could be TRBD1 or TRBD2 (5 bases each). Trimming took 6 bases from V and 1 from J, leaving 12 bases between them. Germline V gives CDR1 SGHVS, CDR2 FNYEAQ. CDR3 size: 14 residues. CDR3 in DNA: TGTGCCAGCAGACCTGGGACGGCCCAAGAGACCCAGTACTTC. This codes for CASRPGTAQETQYF. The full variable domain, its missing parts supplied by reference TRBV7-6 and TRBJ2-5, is GAGVSQSPRYKVTKRGQDVALRCDPISGHVSLYWYRQALGQGPEFLTYFNYEAQQDKSGLPNDRFSAERPEGSISTLTIQRTEQRDSAMYRCASRPGTAQETQYFGPGTRLLVL.

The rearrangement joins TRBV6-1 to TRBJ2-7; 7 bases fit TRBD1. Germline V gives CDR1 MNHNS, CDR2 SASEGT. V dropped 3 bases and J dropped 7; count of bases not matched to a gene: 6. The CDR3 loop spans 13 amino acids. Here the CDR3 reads CASSDRQGLEQYF. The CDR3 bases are TGTGCCAGCAGTGACAGACAGGGCTTGGAGCAGTACTTC.

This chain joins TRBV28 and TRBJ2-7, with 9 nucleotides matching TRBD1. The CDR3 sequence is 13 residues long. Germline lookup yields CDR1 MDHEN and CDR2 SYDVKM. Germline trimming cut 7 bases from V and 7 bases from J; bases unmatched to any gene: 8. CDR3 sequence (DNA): TGTGCCAGCACGTACAGGGGGCTCGGAGAGCAGTACTTC. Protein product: CASTYRGLGEQYF.

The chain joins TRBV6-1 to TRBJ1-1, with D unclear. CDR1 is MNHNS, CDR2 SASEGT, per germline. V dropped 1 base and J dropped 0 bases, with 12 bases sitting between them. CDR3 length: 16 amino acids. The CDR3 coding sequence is TGTGCCAGCAGTGAAGAAGGAGGACGTTTGAACACTGAAGCTTTCTTT. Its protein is CASSEEGGRLNTEAFF.

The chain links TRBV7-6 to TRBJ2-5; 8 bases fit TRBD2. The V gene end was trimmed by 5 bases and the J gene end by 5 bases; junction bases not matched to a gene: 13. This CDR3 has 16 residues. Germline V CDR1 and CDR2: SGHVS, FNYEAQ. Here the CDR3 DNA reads TGTGCCAGCAGCCCTCTTCCGGGACTAGAAATGGAGACCCAGTACTTC. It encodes CASSPLPGLEMETQYF.

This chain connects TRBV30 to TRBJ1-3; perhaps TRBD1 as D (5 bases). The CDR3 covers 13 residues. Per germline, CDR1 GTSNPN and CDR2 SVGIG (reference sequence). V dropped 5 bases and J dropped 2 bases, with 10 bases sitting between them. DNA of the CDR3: TGTGCCTGGGACTCGGGGCCTGGAAACACCATATATTTT. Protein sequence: CAWDSGPGNTIYF.

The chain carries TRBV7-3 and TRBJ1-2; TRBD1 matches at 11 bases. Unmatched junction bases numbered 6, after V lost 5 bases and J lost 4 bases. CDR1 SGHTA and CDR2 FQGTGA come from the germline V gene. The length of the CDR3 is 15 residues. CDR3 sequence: CASSEGQGAFYGYTF. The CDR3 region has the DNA TGTGCCAGCAGCGAAGGACAGGGGGCCTTCTATGGCTACACCTTC.